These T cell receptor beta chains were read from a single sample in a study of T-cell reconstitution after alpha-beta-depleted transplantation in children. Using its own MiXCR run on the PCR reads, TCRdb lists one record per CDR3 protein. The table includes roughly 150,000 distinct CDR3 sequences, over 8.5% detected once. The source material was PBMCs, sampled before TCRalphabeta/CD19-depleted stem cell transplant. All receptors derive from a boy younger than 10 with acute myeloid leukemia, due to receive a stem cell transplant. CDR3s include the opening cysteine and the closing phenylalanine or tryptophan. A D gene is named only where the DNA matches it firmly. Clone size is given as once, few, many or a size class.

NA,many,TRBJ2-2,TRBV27,TGTGCCAGCAGTTTAACCAGCGGATGGGAGGAGCTGTTTTTT,CASSLTSGWEELFF
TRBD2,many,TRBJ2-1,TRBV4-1,TGCGCCAGCAGCCAATGGCCAATTGCGGGGGGGAACAATGAGCAGTTCTTC,CASSQWPIAGGNNEQFF
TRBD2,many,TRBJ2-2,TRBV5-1,TGCGCCAGCAGCTCGGGACTAGCGGGGTCCACGAACACCGGGGAGCTGTTTTTT,CASSSGLAGSTNTGELFF
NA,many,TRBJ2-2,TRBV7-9,TGTGCCAGCAGCTTAGGCCGAGTAGCGGACACCGGGGAGCTGTTTTTT,CASSLGRVADTGELFF
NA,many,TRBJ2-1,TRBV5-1,TGCGCCAGCAGCCTAACAGGGATGAGAGAAGGTAATGAGCAGTTCTTC,CASSLTGMREGNEQFF
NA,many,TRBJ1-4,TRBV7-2,TGTGCCAGCAGCACAGGGTTTGAGAACCTAAATGAAAAACTGTTTTTT,CASSTGFENLNEKLFF
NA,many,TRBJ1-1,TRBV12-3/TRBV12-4,TGTGCCAGCAGTTTAACCAGCCCCATGAACACTGAAGCTTTCTTT,CASSLTSPMNTEAFF
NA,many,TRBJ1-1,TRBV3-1,TGTGCCAGCAGCCATGGAGTTGAAGCTTTCTTT,CASSHGVEAFF
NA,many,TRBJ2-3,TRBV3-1,TGTGCCAGCAGCCCGGGAACCTCTAGCACAGATACGCAGTATTTT,CASSPGTSSTDTQYF
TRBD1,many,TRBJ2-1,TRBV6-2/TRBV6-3,TGTGCCAGCAGTTACGCCACAGGGGGCTCCTACAATGAGCAGTTCTTC,CASSYATGGSYNEQFF
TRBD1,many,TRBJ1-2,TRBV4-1,TGCGCCAGCAGCTCTCGGACAGGACTGCGACTCTTC,CASSSRTGLRLF
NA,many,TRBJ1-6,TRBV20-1,TGCAGTGCTAGAACATCAGGGGCTTCAGATAATTCACCCCTCCACTTT,CSARTSGASDNSPLHF
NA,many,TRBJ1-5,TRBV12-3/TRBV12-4,TGTGCCAGCAGTTTTTCCCGAGATCAGCCCCAGCATTTT,CASSFSRDQPQHF
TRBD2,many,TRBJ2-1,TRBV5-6,TGTGCCAGCAGCTTGGCCTTGAGGACTAGCGCCTCCTACAATGAGCAGTTCTTC,CASSLALRTSASYNEQFF
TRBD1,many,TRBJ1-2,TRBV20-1,TGCAGTGCTCTTCGGACAGGGAGCGGCTACACCTTC,CSALRTGSGYTF
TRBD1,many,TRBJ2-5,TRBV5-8,TGTGCCAGCACCGAACAGGGGGCCAGAGAGACCCAGTACTTC,CASTEQGARETQYF
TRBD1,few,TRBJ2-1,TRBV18,TGTGCCAGCTCACCATTACAGGGGGCTCGGTACAATGAGCAGTTCTTC,CASSPLQGARYNEQFF
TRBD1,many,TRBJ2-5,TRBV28,TGTGCCAGCAGTTTAGCCCCACAGGGGGATTACCAAGAGACCCAGTACTTC,CASSLAPQGDYQETQYF
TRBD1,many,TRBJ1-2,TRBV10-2,TGCGCCAGCAGTGGTCGGGGGGTAGGGACAGACTATGGCTACACCTTC,CASSGRGVGTDYGYTF
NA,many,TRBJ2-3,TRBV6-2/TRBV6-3,TGTGCCAGCAGGTTAGTCGAGTCGGGCACAGATACGCAGTATTTT,CASRLVESGTDTQYF
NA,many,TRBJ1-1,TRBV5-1,TGCGCCAGCAGCTTGACAGGGACGAACACTGAAGCTTTCTTT,CASSLTGTNTEAFF
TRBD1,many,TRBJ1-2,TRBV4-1,TGCGCCAGCAGCCAGCCCTTGCGGACAGGGGCCAACTATGGCTACACCTTC,CASSQPLRTGANYGYTF
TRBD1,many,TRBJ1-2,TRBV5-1,TGCGCCAGCAGTTCCGATTCCGGGACAGCTAGCGCTAATGGCTACACCTTC,CASSSDSGTASANGYTF
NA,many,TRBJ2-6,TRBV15,TGTGCCACCAGCCGCGGAGGCTCTGGGGCCAACGTCCTGACTTTC,CATSRGGSGANVLTF
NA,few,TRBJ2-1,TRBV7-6,TGTGCCAGCAGCGCGGGCGGGGGACAGGACTACAATGAGCAGTTCTTC,CASSAGGGQDYNEQFF
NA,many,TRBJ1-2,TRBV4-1,TGCGCCAGCAGCCAAGTCGAGGGGGTTCTATATGGCTACACCTTC,CASSQVEGVLYGYTF
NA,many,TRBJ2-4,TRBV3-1,TGTGCCAGCAGCCTGGGGACGGGAAAAAACATTCAGTACTTC,CASSLGTGKNIQYF
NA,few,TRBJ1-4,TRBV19,TGTGCCAGTAGTATAGGGGACACTAATGAAAAACTGTTTTTT,CASSIGDTNEKLFF
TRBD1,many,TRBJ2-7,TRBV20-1,TGCAGTGCTAGTGCCGAGGGACAGGGTTCCTACGAGCAGTACTTC,CSASAEGQGSYEQYF